The 10 T cell receptor beta chains in this list originate from one sample, sequenced in a study of cytomegalovirus exposure and HLA in healthy donors. PCR was performed using 60 Vbeta and 13 Jbeta primers. This table comes from immunoSEQ multiplex PCR, and its TCRdb copy is limited to in-frame clones, with some not included. The sample consists of roughly 100,000 clones, about four fifths of them appearing once. Sequencing was carried out using PBMCs. These receptors were obtained from a man between 25 and 39 years old in good health and CMV-seronegative.

The chain has TRBV15 and TRBJ1-1; D remains ambiguous. The CDR3 consists of 13 residues. CDR1 LNHNV and CDR2 YYDKDF come from the germline V gene (reference sequence). The V end lost 0 bases, the J end lost 6 bases, and 8 bases lay between the germline ends. The CDR3 DNA sequence: TGTGCCACCAGCAGAGATTTTGGGCCTGAAGCTTTCTTT. This encodes CATSRDFGPEAFF.

A single count supports this clone. The J gene is TRBJ2-5, the V gene TRBV15; 8 positions match TRBD1. Germline loops: CDR1 LNHNV, CDR2 YYDKDF (reference sequence). Trimming took 6 bases from V and 4 from J; bases not matched to a gene: 16. The CDR3 consists of 17 residues. CDR3 in amino acids: CATSAGAGGWSTETQYF. CDR3 nucleotides: TGTGCCACCAGTGCCGGGGCAGGGGGCTGGTCAACAGAGACCCAGTACTTC.

This chain links TRBV25-1 with TRBJ2-4; D unresolved. CDR1 and CDR2 from the germline V gene are MGHDK and SYGVNS. The length of the CDR3 is 13 residues. The V gene lost 10 bases and the J gene lost 0 bases, with 10 bases spanning the gap. The CDR3 region has the DNA TGTGCCACAGTGAGGAGAGCCAAAAACATTCAGTACTTC. This encodes CATVRRAKNIQYF.

The chain recombines TRBV7-2 with TRBJ2-7, with 7 bases identical to TRBD1. CDR3 size: 14 residues. The germline gives CDR1 SGHTA, CDR2 FQGNSA. Trimming at V came to 3 bases and at J to 7 bases, leaving 9 bases not matched to a gene. DNA of the CDR3: TGTGCCAGCAGCTTGGGCCAGGGGGTAGAAGAGCAGTACTTC. Its translation: CASSLGQGVEEQYF.

V and J are TRBV10-3 and TRBJ1-3; a weak D match, TRBD1 (6 bases). This CDR3 spans 13 amino acids. Germline CDR1 and CDR2: ENHRY and SYGVKD. The germline V and J ends were trimmed by 6 bases and 0 bases, with 6 bases remaining between them. The CDR3 protein is CAIRDSSGNTIYF. CDR3 nucleotide sequence: TGTGCCATCAGGGACAGCTCTGGAAACACCATATATTTT.

This clone has just a few counts. This rearrangement joins TRBV19 to TRBJ2-3; D possibly corresponds to TRBD2 (6 bases). The CDR3 covers 15 residues. Germline CDR1 is LNHDA and CDR2 is SQIVND (reference sequence). Trimming removed 5 bases at V and 6 bases at J, with 18 bases between. The CDR3 DNA is TGTGCCAGTAGTGGGAGGCGGAAGGGTGGGGATACGCAGTATTTT. Protein: CASSGRRKGGDTQYF.

V is TRBV9 and J is TRBJ2-3; a weak D match, TRBD2 (5 bases). Germline loops: CDR1 SGDLS, CDR2 YYNGEE. CDR3 size: 12 residues. Trimming removed 3 bases from V and 11 bases from J, with 13 bases in between. CDR3 amino acids: CASSAPGLEQYF. CDR3 bases: TGTGCCAGCAGCGCCCCCGGACTCGAGCAGTATTTT.

The V gene is TRBV10-3, the J gene TRBJ1-1, with 7 bases that match TRBD1. Germline V CDR1 and CDR2: ENHRY, SYGVKD. The J segment lost 3 bases and the V segment lost 6 bases, leaving 13 bases of the junction unmatched. The CDR3 is made up of 16 amino acids. CDR3 region: CAIRPMTGCGDTEAFF. CDR3 bases: TGTGCCATCAGGCCTATGACAGGGTGCGGAGACACTGAAGCTTTCTTT.

V usage is TRBV27 and J usage is TRBJ1-1; no clear D. V was cut by 6 bases and J by 1 base, with 15 bases left in between. The germline gives CDR1 MNHEY, CDR2 SMNVEV (reference sequence). The CDR3 runs 15 residues. The CDR3 sequence is CASRIRLGGNTEAFF. The CDR3 region has the DNA TGTGCCAGCAGGATCCGCTTGGGAGGGAACACTGAAGCTTTCTTT.

In this sample, this clone turned up once. The chain recombines TRBV28 with TRBJ1-4; D not certain. Germline CDR1 MDHEN, CDR2 SYDVKM. The ends were cut back, 4 bases at V and 8 bases at J, with 8 bases in the middle. This CDR3 has 12 residues. The CDR3 region is CASSSPVEKLFF. In DNA, the CDR3 is TGTGCCAGCAGTTCCCCTGTCGAAAAACTGTTTTTT.